This TCR beta chain emerged from a study of lymphopenia after photon versus proton radiotherapy. Findings of the study overall: Larger post-nadir TCR diversity loss correlated inversely with survival in deceased patients. Better survival with proton therapy was suggested as possible, not demonstrated. Under photons, naive T cells and diversity fell while effector/memory populations rose. Post-nadir diversity loss with photons came from oligoclonal expansion, particularly CD8+ Temra cells.

Produced via immunoSEQ multiplex PCR; TCRdb's table is partial and in-frame only. The sample carries fewer than 40,000 clones, about 94% recorded once. CDR1 is KGHSH, CDR2 LQKENI, per germline. The V end lost 4 bases, the J end lost 0 bases, and 9 bases lay between the germline ends. The CDR3 covers 14 residues. About this clone: Its antigen remains unknown.

The V gene is TRBV18, the J gene TRBJ1-1; D remains unclear. The sequencing here drew on peripheral blood, taken from a patient treated with photon-based radiotherapy. This receptor was identified in a woman aged 50 to 60 with cholangiocarcinoma. The CDR3 loop is CASSREVMNTEAFF. The DNA for the CDR3 is TGTGCCAGCTCACGCGAAGTAATGAACACTGAAGCTTTCTTT. The entire variable domain, with the rest obtained from reference TRBV18 and TRBJ1-1, is as follows: NAGVMQNPRHLVRRRGQEARLRCSPMKGHSHVYWYRQLPEEGLKFMVYLQKENIIDESGMPKERFSAEFPKEGPSILRIQQVVRGDSAAYFCASSREVMNTEAFFGQGTRLTVV.